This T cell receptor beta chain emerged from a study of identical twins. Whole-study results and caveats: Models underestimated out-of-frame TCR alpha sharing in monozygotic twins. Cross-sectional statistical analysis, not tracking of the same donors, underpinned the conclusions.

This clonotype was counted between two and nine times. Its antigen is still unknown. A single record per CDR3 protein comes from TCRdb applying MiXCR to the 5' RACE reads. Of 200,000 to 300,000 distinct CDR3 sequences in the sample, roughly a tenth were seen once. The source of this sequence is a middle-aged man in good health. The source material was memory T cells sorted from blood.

The CDR3 region has the DNA TGTGCCATGGGGACCGGACAGTTCTCTGGAAACACCATATATTTT. Protein sequence: CAMGTGQFSGNTIYF. The rearrangement uses TRBV10-3 and TRBJ1-3, with TRBD1 as a possible D gene (6 bases). This CDR3 is built from 15 residues. Deletions cut 9 bases from V and 0 bases from J, with 15 bases between. Per the germline V gene, CDR1 is ENHRY and CDR2 is SYGVKD.